This T cell receptor beta chain is from a study of spatial heterogeneity in lung cancer. Sample time point: sample taken at primary tumor resection. From tumor, nontumor lung or frozen PBMC, whole RNA was taken unsorted for sequencing. TCRdb used MiXCR to reprocess the 5' RACE reads, holding one entry per CDR3 protein. The sample holds under 4,000 distinct CDR3 sequences, around two fifths seen once. The germline V gene encodes CDR1 SGHAT and CDR2 FQNNGV. The CDR3 is 14 residues long. V gave up 3 bases and J gave up 5 bases, with 13 bases separating them. This clonotype has a single count. This TCR came from a male donor with early-stage non-small cell lung cancer. The sample in question was PBMCs, obtained at surgery. V and J are TRBV11-2 and TRBJ1-1, with D perhaps matching TRBD1 (5 bases). Written as DNA, the CDR3 is TGTGCCAGCAGCTTTCCAGGGATACGGACTGAAGCTTTCTTT. Translated: CASSFPGIRTEAFF.